This passage covers 13 T cell receptor beta chains from one sample sequenced in a study of memory CD4+ T cells and cytomegalovirus serostatus. The sort gate was single viable CD3+CD4+CD8-CD45RO+ cells for memory CD4+ T cells. The method was immunoSEQ multiplex PCR; TCRdb's version includes in-frame clones alone and lacks a portion of them. This table has roughly 49,000 clones, over 65% appearing once. Sequencing input: memory CD4+ T cells from blood. The receptors come from an adult in good health and CMV-seronegative.

This chain connects TRBV4-3 to TRBJ1-2; the match to TRBD1 covers 7 bases. The CDR3 totals 16 residues. With V trimmed by 3 bases and J by 4 bases, 11 bases remained unmatched. CDR1 is LGHNA and CDR2 is YSLEER in the germline V gene. The CDR3 sequence: CASSQSQGDRGYGYTF. The CDR3 DNA sequence: TGCGCCAGCAGCCAGAGCCAGGGGGACCGTGGCTATGGCTACACCTTC.

The rearrangement links TRBV7-2 to TRBJ1-2; 10 nucleotides match TRBD1. The V and J ends lost 2 bases and 7 bases, in that order; junction bases with no gene match: 4. The CDR3 consists of 14 residues. Germline-derived CDR1 and CDR2 are SGHTA and FQGNSA. The CDR3 DNA sequence: TGTGCCAGCAGCTTACAGGGACAGGGGACTGGCTACACCTTC. Translation gives CASSLQGQGTGYTF.

V usage is TRBV5-1 and J usage is TRBJ1-6, with 7 bases aligning to TRBD1. This CDR3 has 15 residues. Trimming removed 3 bases from V and 10 bases from J; junction bases left unmatched: 10. Germline V gene data show CDR1 as SGHRS and CDR2 as YFSETQ. DNA for the CDR3: TGCGCCAGCAGCTGGGACAGCTCGCTTGGATCACCCCTCCACTTT. The encoded protein is CASSWDSSLGSPLHF. The variable domain in full, with the rest retrieved from reference TRBV5-1 and TRBJ1-6, is KAGVTQTPRYLIKTRGQQVTLSCSPISGHRSVSWYQQTPGQGLQFLFEYFSETQRNKGNFPGRFSGRQFSNSRSEMNVSTLELGDSALYLCASSWDSSLGSPLHFGNGTRLTVT.

CDR3 DNA sequence: TGCGCCACCTCTGGGGACCAAGAGACCCAGTACTTC. Its protein is CATSGDQETQYF. The chain links TRBV5-1 to TRBJ2-5; no definite D call. This CDR3 is 12 amino acids long. Germline V gene sequence: CDR1 SGHRS, CDR2 YFSETQ. Trimming removed 9 bases at V and 0 bases at J, with 9 bases between.

The chain combines TRBV5-5 with TRBJ2-3, with D maybe TRBD2 (5 bases). Per the germline V gene, CDR1 is SGHKS and CDR2 is YYEKEE (reference sequence). CDR3 size: 15 residues. V lost 0 bases and J lost 0, with 8 bases in between. CDR3 coding DNA: TGTGCCAGCAGCTTGGTGAGGGCTAGCACAGATACGCAGTATTTT. The encoded protein is CASSLVRASTDTQYF.

The V and J genes are TRBV19 and TRBJ1-2, with D unresolved. Germline CDR1 reads LNHDA; CDR2 reads SQIVND (reference sequence). The CDR3 totals 14 residues. V lost 3 bases to trimming and J lost 3 bases, with 11 bases between them. CDR3 amino acids: CASSISTRDYGYTF. CDR3 in DNA: TGTGCCAGTAGTATCTCGACTAGGGACTATGGCTACACCTTC.

The J gene is TRBJ2-5, the V gene TRBV28; 8 positions agree with TRBD2. The V gene's germline CDR1 is MDHEN and CDR2 SYDVKM. J gave up 5 bases and V 10 bases, and 9 bases lay outside the gene matches. This CDR3 is 13 amino acids long. The CDR3 spells CATTPGGPETQYF. The DNA of the CDR3 is TGTGCCACCACCCCGGGGGGGCCGGAGACCCAGTACTTC.

This clone appeared a single time. Relative to the germline gene, one junction end is altered; a read error may explain this. The V call is TRBV7-8, the J call TRBJ2-3; 10 nucleotides agree with TRBD2. There are 13 residues in the CDR3. Germline-derived CDR1 and CDR2 are SGHVS and FQNEAQ. This CDR3 reads CASSLAGVDTQYF. The CDR3, as DNA: TGTGCCAGCAGCCTAGCGGGGGTAGATACGCAGTATTTT.

The chain has TRBV7-2 and TRBJ2-5, with TRBD2 matching 12 bases. The CDR3 extends over 16 amino acids. Germline V CDR1 and CDR2: SGHTA, FQGNSA. V dropped 5 bases and J dropped 4; count of bases not matched to a gene: 8. The CDR3 reads CASSLLAGGSGETQYF. DNA of the CDR3: TGTGCCAGCAGCCTCCTAGCGGGGGGGTCGGGAGAGACCCAGTACTTC.

The rearrangement joins TRBV27 to TRBJ2-5; 9 bases align to TRBD1. The CDR3 sequence is 14 residues long. Per germline, CDR1 MNHEY and CDR2 SMNVEV (reference sequence). V shed 6 bases and J 3 bases; nucleotides not matched to a gene: 5. The CDR3 reads CASRQGQGEETQYF. The CDR3, as DNA: TGTGCCAGCAGGCAGGGACAGGGAGAAGAGACCCAGTACTTC.

The chain combines TRBV29-1 with TRBJ2-3, with D perhaps matching TRBD1 or TRBD2 (7 bases each). This CDR3 region has 16 residues. V lost 4 bases and J lost 6, with 23 bases in between. Germline V gene data show CDR1 as SQVTM and CDR2 as ANQGSEA. The CDR3 region is CSVGATLQGRGDTQYF. Written as DNA, the CDR3 is TGCAGCGTTGGAGCAACCCTACAGGGGCGGGGGGATACGCAGTATTTT.

The chain couples TRBV4-2 to TRBJ1-4; 9 nucleotides align to TRBD1. Germline V gives CDR1 LGHNA, CDR2 YNFKEQ. Trimming cost V 5 bases and J 8 bases; bases outside gene matches: 9. This CDR3 contains 15 residues. The CDR3 region has the DNA TGTGCCAGCAGCTCGACGGGACAGGGACAGGAAAAACTGTTTTTT. Translated, it gives CASSSTGQGQEKLFF.

This clone occurred a few times. CDR3 loop: CASSPTTGQPSYNEQFF. The CDR3 DNA reads as TGTGCCAGCAGCCCGACGACTGGGCAACCATCCTACAATGAGCAGTTCTTC. This chain links TRBV7-8 with TRBJ2-1; D is unresolved. The germline gives CDR1 SGHVS, CDR2 FQNEAQ. V was clipped by 5 bases and J by 1 base, with 18 bases between them. The CDR3 runs to 17 residues.